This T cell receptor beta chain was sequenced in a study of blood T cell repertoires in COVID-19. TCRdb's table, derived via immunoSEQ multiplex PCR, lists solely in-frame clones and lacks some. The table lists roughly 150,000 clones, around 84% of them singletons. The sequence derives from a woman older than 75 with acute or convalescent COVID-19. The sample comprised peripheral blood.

CDR3 in amino acids: CASRPGLAGGQETQYF. CDR3 sequence (DNA): TGTGCCAGCAGACCGGGACTAGCGGGGGGGCAAGAGACCCAGTACTTC. The chain recombines TRBV2 with TRBJ2-5; 16 nucleotides agree with TRBD2. The ends lost 6 bases at V and 2 bases at J; junction bases unmatched: 3. The CDR3 is 16 amino acids. The germline CDR1 and CDR2 sequences are SNHLY and FYNNEI.